The 18 T cell receptor beta chains reported below all come from one sample, sequenced in a study of metastatic and nonmetastatic thyroid tumors (dated by TCRdb to between 2020 and 2021). Before undergoing thyroid surgery, none of the patients had been given any kind of treatment. Libraries were made using PCR. Data came from an Illumina HiSeq 4000. The public reads were reprocessed in TCRdb via fastp at Q25 and MiXCR, keeping in-frame beta chains. The sample data list about 53,000 clones, and more than 20% of these were observed just once. The biggest ten clones account for 3.5% to 5% of the sample. Sample: blood. These receptor sequences come from a female donor with papillary thyroid cancer or a benign thyroid nodule (not recorded which). Some clones in this sample may be carry-over from other donors' samples.

As to this clone: The junction differs from germline at one of its ends, possibly a read error. The genes are TRBV19 and TRBJ1-2; D is uncertain. The CDR3 has 13 amino acids. The V gene's germline CDR1 is LNHDA and CDR2 SQIVND (reference sequence). The CDR3: CASSIVGPGGYTF. The CDR3 bases are TGTGCCAGTAGTATAGTTGGCCCTGGAGGCTATACCTTC.

This clone has just one count. The chain couples TRBV30 to TRBJ1-3, with 7 nucleotides matching TRBD1. In germline, CDR1 is GTSNPN, CDR2 SVGIG (reference sequence). CDR3 length: 14 amino acids. The V gene end was trimmed by 2 bases and the J gene end by 7 bases; junction bases not matched to a gene: 8. CDR3 amino acids: CAWSSRGVANTIYF. The CDR3 coding sequence is TGTGCCTGGAGTTCCAGGGGGGTCGCCAACACCATATATTTT.

This clone was recorded many times. V and J are TRBV27 and TRBJ1-1, with D possibly being TRBD1 (5 bases). Trimming stripped 0 bases from V and 3 bases from J, with 8 bases between. The CDR3 length is 14 residues. Germline V CDR1 and CDR2: MNHEY, SMNVEV (reference sequence). In DNA form, the CDR3 reads TGTGCCAGCAGTTTATCAGGGGCCGACACTGAAGCTTTCTTT. Protein sequence: CASSLSGADTEAFF.

The gene calls are TRBV4-1 and TRBJ2-4; D is perhaps TRBD1 (5 bases). Deletions cut 5 bases from V and 2 bases from J, with 16 bases between. The germline CDR1 and CDR2 sequences are MGHRA and YSYEKL. The CDR3 runs 16 residues. The CDR3 DNA sequence: TGCGCCAGCAGCGAAGGGGTGGAGAGAACCAAAAACATTCAGTACTTC. Protein: CASSEGVERTKNIQYF.

As regards this clone: A read error may be the cause here, since a much bigger clone is one base away. This sample also contains other DNA sequences that code for the same CDR3. This chain links TRBV9 with TRBJ2-5; no clear D. V was shortened by 2 bases and J by 4 bases, with 15 bases between the two germline ends. CDR1 is SGDLS, CDR2 YYNGEE, per germline. The CDR3 consists of 15 residues. Here the CDR3 reads CASSVRDGLGETQYF. DNA for the CDR3: TGTGCCAGCAGCGTCCGTGACGGCCTGGGAGAGACCCAGTACTTC.

This clone was seen repeatedly, ten times or more. The chain is built from TRBV25-1 and TRBJ2-7, with D tentatively TRBD1 (6 bases). This CDR3 region has 14 residues. Germline V gene sequence: CDR1 MGHDK, CDR2 SYGVNS. V was cut by 5 bases and J by 2 bases, with 13 bases left in between. The CDR3 DNA is TGTGCCAGCAGTTCCAACAGGGTTCCCTACGAGCAGTACTTC. This translates into CASSSNRVPYEQYF.

This clone was picked up many times. The rearrangement uses TRBV27 and TRBJ1-6; the D gene is possibly TRBD1 (6 bases). V was cut by 0 bases and J by 10 bases, with 16 bases left in between. Germline CDR1 and CDR2: MNHEY and SMNVEV (reference sequence). The CDR3 covers 16 residues. The CDR3, as DNA: TGTGCCAGCAGTTTATCGTACAGGGCCGTATCCTCACCCCTCCACTTT. It encodes CASSLSYRAVSSPLHF.

The table lists this clone with a few counts. Possible read error: a much larger clone is one base away. The chain employs TRBV29-1 and TRBJ2-1; D tentatively fits TRBD1 or TRBD2 (5 bases each). Trimming pared 6 bases from V and 9 bases from J, leaving 18 bases between. This CDR3 spans 13 amino acids. Germline V lookup: CDR1 SQVTM, CDR2 ANQGSEA. As DNA, the CDR3 is TGCAGCGTAGAGACAGCGGCAATAGGTGAGCAGTTCTTC. Protein sequence: CSVETAAIGEQFF.

Many counts were recorded for this clone. Different DNA sequences within this sample yield the same CDR3. This chain uses TRBV5-1 with TRBJ1-5; D is possibly TRBD1 (6 bases). V was clipped by 4 bases and J by 4 bases, with 15 bases between them. This CDR3 spans 15 amino acids. CDR1 SGHRS and CDR2 YFSETQ come from the germline V gene. CDR3 nucleotide sequence: TGCGCCAGCAGCCTCACAGGGTTGGGTAATCAGCCCCAGCATTTT. It is translated as CASSLTGLGNQPQHF.

This chain joins TRBV2 and TRBJ2-2; TRBD2 aligns across 15 bases. CDR3 length: 19 amino acids. Germline CDR1 reads SNHLY; CDR2 reads FYNNEI. The V gene end was trimmed by 7 bases and the J gene end by 1 base; junction bases not matched to a gene: 10. CDR3 DNA sequence: TGTGCCAGCATCCTACCGGGACTAGCGGGAGGTAGGAACACCGGGGAGCTGTTTTTT. Translated: CASILPGLAGGRNTGELFF.

V gene TRBV6-1 combines with J gene TRBJ2-7, with 7 bases fitting TRBD1. The CDR3 loop spans 15 amino acids. J gave up 3 bases and V 6 bases, and 11 bases lay outside the gene matches. Germline V gene data show CDR1 as MNHNS and CDR2 as SASEGT. The CDR3, as DNA: TGTGCCAGCAGCGATGACAGGGTAAATTACTACGAGCAGTACTTC. Translating it yields CASSDDRVNYYEQYF.

This clone was detected many times. The chain links TRBV7-3 to TRBJ2-1; the match to TRBD2 covers 11 bases. Per the germline V gene, CDR1 is SGHTA and CDR2 is FQGTGA. Trimming cost V 2 bases and J 7 bases; bases outside gene matches: 4. The length of the CDR3 is 15 residues. CDR3 sequence (DNA): TGTGCCAGCAGCTTATTAGCGGGAGGGCGGAATGAGCAGTTCTTC. Protein product: CASSLLAGGRNEQFF.

This clone has at least ten counts. V and J are TRBV19 and TRBJ1-4; a possible D gene is TRBD1 (6 bases). The germline V gene has CDR1 LNHDA and CDR2 SQIVND (reference sequence). V dropped 7 bases and J dropped 4 bases, with 13 bases sitting between them. This CDR3 region has 14 residues. CDR3 amino acids: CASTNWGLNEKLFF. Written as DNA, the CDR3 is TGTGCCAGTACCAATTGGGGGCTTAATGAAAAACTGTTTTTT. Full variable domain (outside the CDR3, taken from reference TRBV19 and TRBJ1-4): DGGITQSPKYLFRKEGQNVTLSCEQNLNHDAMYWYRQDPGQGLRLIYYSQIVNDFQKGDIAEGYSVSREKKESFPLTVTSAQKNPTAFYLCASTNWGLNEKLFFGSGTQLSVL.

For the CDR3, the DNA is TGTGCCAGCAGAGACACAGGGTACAATCAGCCCCAGCATTTT. Amino acid sequence: CASRDTGYNQPQHF. The V call is TRBV6-1, the J call TRBJ1-5; a possible D gene is TRBD1 (6 bases). Per germline, CDR1 MNHNS and CDR2 SASEGT. Trimming took off 6 bases at V and 3 bases at J, with 12 bases between the two ends. CDR3 length: 14 amino acids.

A note on this clone: This may be a read error: a much more frequent sequence differs by one nucleotide. This chain joins TRBV29-1 and TRBJ2-3, with TRBD1 as a possible D gene (6 bases). The CDR3 is made up of 12 amino acids. In germline, CDR1 is SQVTM, CDR2 ANQGSEA. Written as DNA, the CDR3 is TGCATCGTTGGTGGGGGCCCAGATACGCAGTATTTT. Translated: CIVGGGPDTQYF.

This clone occurred many times. This chain uses TRBV4-1 with TRBJ1-2, with D possibly being TRBD1 (6 bases). The CDR3 covers 16 residues. Germline loops: CDR1 MGHRA, CDR2 YSYEKL. Deletions cut 0 bases from V and 4 bases from J, with 15 bases between. CDR3 nucleotides: TGCGCCAGCAGCCAAGATCCTTCCGGGGGGCTCTATGGCTACACCTTC. Translation gives CASSQDPSGGLYGYTF.

This clone was observed at least ten times. A read error may be the cause here, since a much bigger clone is one base away. Within the sample, other DNA sequences also encode this same CDR3. V gene TRBV19 combines with J gene TRBJ2-2, with 7 positions matching TRBD1. The CDR3 has 15 amino acids. Per germline, CDR1 LNHDA and CDR2 SQIVND (reference sequence). The CDR3 DNA reads as TGTGCCAGTAGTATAGGCGGAACAGGGGCCGGGGAACTGTTTTTT. Translation: CASSIGGTGAGELFF.

In this sample, this clone turned up many times. Written as DNA, the CDR3 is TGTGCCAGCAGCTTGACAGATAGCAATCAGCCCCAGCATTTT. Translation: CASSLTDSNQPQHF. The J gene is TRBJ1-5, the V gene TRBV11-2, with D maybe TRBD1 (5 bases). Germline values: CDR1 SGHAT, CDR2 FQNNGV. The CDR3 is 14 residues long. Trimming removed 3 bases from V and 0 bases from J, with 6 bases in between.